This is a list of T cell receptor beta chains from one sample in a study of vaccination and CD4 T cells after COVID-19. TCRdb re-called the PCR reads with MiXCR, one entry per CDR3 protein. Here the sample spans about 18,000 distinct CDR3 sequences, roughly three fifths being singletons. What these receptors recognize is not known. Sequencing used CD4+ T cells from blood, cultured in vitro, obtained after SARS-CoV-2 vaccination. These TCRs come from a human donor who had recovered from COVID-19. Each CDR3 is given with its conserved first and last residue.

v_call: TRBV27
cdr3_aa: CASSGDRVFGGYTF

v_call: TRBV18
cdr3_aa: CASSPLEGVDYGYTF

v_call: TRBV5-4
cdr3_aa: CASIPRTGYNSGANVLTF

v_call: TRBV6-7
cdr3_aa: CASSYEDRRHNQPQHF

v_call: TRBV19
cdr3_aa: CASSRGTGESNQPQHF

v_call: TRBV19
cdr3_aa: CASSRQGWKAFF

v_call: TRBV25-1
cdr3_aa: CASSESGRVRTEAFF

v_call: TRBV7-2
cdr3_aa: CASLEGPTMGGYTF

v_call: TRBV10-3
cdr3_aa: CAISESGQPQPQHF

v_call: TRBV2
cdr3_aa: CASRVTSSPLHF

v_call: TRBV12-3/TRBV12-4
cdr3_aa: CASSVRRDGNSPLHF

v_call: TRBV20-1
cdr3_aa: CSAREVREHF

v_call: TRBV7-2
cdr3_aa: CASSSAPGRVFGNNEKLFF

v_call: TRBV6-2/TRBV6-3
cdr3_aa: CASTILGAAQYF

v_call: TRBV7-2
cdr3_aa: CASSLAALSNQPQHF

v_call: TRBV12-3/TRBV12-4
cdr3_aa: CASSAHGTNTEAFF

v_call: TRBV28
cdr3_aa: CASSFKGKNTEAFF

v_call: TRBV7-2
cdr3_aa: CASSLVVGANQPQHF

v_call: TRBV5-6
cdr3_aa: CASSFRTSGRTEQYF

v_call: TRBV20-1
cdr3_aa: CSATPDTYGYTF

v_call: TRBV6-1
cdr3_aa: CASSVRRAGSYEQYF

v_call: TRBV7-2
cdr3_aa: CASSRGGTGGYEQYF

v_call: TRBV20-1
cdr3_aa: CSASYGTPISPRYYGYTF